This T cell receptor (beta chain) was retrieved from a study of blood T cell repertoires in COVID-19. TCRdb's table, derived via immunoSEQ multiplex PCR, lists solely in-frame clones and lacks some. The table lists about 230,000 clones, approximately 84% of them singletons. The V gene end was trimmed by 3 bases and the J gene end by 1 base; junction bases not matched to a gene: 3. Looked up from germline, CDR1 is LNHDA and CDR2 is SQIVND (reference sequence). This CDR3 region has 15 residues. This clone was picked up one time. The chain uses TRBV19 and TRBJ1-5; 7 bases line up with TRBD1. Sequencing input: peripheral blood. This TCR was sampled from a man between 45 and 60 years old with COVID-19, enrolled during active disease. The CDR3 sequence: CASSIPRGSNQPQHF. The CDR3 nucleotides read TGTGCCAGTAGTATCCCCAGGGGGAGCAATCAGCCCCAGCATTTT. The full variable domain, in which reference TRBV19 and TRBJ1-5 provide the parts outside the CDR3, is DGGITQSPKYLFRKEGQNVTLSCEQNLNHDAMYWYRQDPGQGLRLIYYSQIVNDFQKGDIAEGYSVSREKKESFPLTVTSAQKNPTAFYLCASSIPRGSNQPQHFGDGTRLSIL.